These 22 T cell receptor beta chains share one sample of origin, sequenced in a study of T cell responses to AZD1222 COVID-19 vaccine. Clones were sequenced by immunoSEQ multiplex PCR, and TCRdb holds only the in-frame ones, with some missing. The repertoire holds roughly 100,000 clones, approximately 88% seen once, with more than 15% in the top ten. Sequences were derived from peripheral blood, sampled on day 0 of AZD1222 vaccination. Receptor source: an adult in good health.

The CDR3 bases are TGTGCCAGCTCACGCGACAGGGAACTAGGAGAGCAGTACTTC. Amino acid sequence: CASSRDRELGEQYF. This chain joins TRBV18 and TRBJ2-7; 7 nucleotides line up with TRBD1. The germline V gene encodes CDR1 KGHSH and CDR2 LQKENI. CDR3 length: 14 residues. V was clipped by 4 bases and J by 7 bases; unmatched bases: 10.

The chain is built from TRBV7-2 and TRBJ1-5, with 7 bases identical to TRBD1. Trimming at V came to 0 bases and at J to 6 bases, leaving 5 bases not matched to a gene. Per the germline V gene, CDR1 is SGHTA and CDR2 is FQGNSA. The CDR3 runs to 15 residues. DNA of the CDR3: TGTGCCAGCAGCTTAGCCGGGACAGTCTTTCAGCCCCAGCATTTT. Its translation: CASSLAGTVFQPQHF.

This clone was observed a single time. The chain couples TRBV19 to TRBJ2-4; D gene unclear. Trimming shortened V by 5 bases and J by 9 bases, and 17 bases separated the two germline ends. The germline V gene has CDR1 LNHDA and CDR2 SQIVND (reference sequence). The CDR3 has 14 residues. CDR3 amino acids: CASSLGSALGIQYF. DNA of the CDR3: TGTGCCAGTAGTCTGGGGTCCGCGCTAGGCATTCAGTACTTC.

The chain carries TRBV7-6 and TRBJ2-3; D ambiguous. V was cut by 3 bases and J by 5 bases, with 9 bases left in between. The CDR3 has 13 residues. Germline-derived CDR1 and CDR2 are SGHVS and FNYEAQ. CDR3 nucleotide sequence: TGTGCCAGCAGCTTTCATCTGGTAGATACGCAGTATTTT. Protein sequence: CASSFHLVDTQYF.

The rearrangement uses TRBV28 and TRBJ1-2; D unclear. Germline assignment: CDR1 MDHEN and CDR2 SYDVKM. V lost 5 bases and J 2 bases, leaving 9 bases between the germline ends. This CDR3 region has 13 residues. CDR3 nucleotides: TGTGCCAGCAGTAAGACGGGGAACTATGGCTACACCTTC. Translation gives CASSKTGNYGYTF.

V gene TRBV5-1 combines with J gene TRBJ2-6, with unresolved D. Trimming removed 4 bases at V and 1 base at J, with 18 bases between. CDR3 length: 18 residues. Germline lookup yields CDR1 SGHRS and CDR2 YFSETQ. The CDR3 DNA follows: TGCGCCAGCAGCCCGCAGCCTGATACCTCTTCTGGGGCCAACGTCCTGACTTTC. Translation gives CASSPQPDTSSGANVLTF. Complete variable domain (other parts from reference TRBV5-1 and TRBJ2-6): KAGVTQTPRYLIKTRGQQVTLSCSPISGHRSVSWYQQTPGQGLQFLFEYFSETQRNKGNFPGRFSGRQFSNSRSEMNVSTLELGDSALYLCASSPQPDTSSGANVLTFGAGSRLTVL.

Remarks on this clone: The same CDR3 is also encoded by other DNA sequences in this sample. The chain is built from TRBV11-3 and TRBJ1-5; D gene unclear. The CDR3 runs to 13 residues. Germline-derived CDR1 and CDR2 are SGHNT and YENEEA. Trimming left V 5 bases short and J 2 bases short, with 7 bases between. The CDR3, as DNA: TGTGCCAGCAGCCCCGAGGGCAATCAGCCCCAGCATTTT. Its translation is CASSPEGNQPQHF.

The gene calls are TRBV12-3 or TRBV12-4 and TRBJ2-7; D possibly uses TRBD1 or TRBD2 (5 bases each). Trimming cost V 8 bases and J 4 bases, with 15 bases left between them. The CDR3 spans 13 residues. This CDR3 is CASQLGTHYEQYF. CDR3 coding DNA: TGTGCCAGCCAGCTCGGGACCCATTACGAGCAGTACTTC.

The V gene is TRBV7-2, the J gene TRBJ1-1; 8 bases fit TRBD1. CDR1 and CDR2 from the germline V gene are SGHTA and FQGNSA. Germline trimming cut 1 base from V and 6 bases from J; bases unmatched to any gene: 13. The CDR3 covers 17 residues. Here the CDR3 DNA reads TGTGCCAGCAGCTTAGACTTTTCCGGGACAGGAGGCTCTGAAGCTTTCTTT. It is translated as CASSLDFSGTGGSEAFF.

This clone has just one count. The genes are TRBV5-4 and TRBJ1-6; D unclear. Germline loops: CDR1 SGHNT, CDR2 YYREEE (reference sequence). The CDR3 is 15 amino acids. V gave up 4 bases and J gave up 8 bases, with 16 bases separating them. The CDR3 DNA reads TGTGCCAGCAGCAACGAGGGTCGGGAGTATTCACCCCTCCACTTT. Encoded protein: CASSNEGREYSPLHF.

The chain carries TRBV19 and TRBJ1-1, with D tentatively TRBD1 (5 bases). V was trimmed by 3 bases and J by 6 bases, leaving 5 bases between them. The CDR3 extends over 11 amino acids. CDR1 LNHDA and CDR2 SQIVND come from the germline V gene (reference sequence). DNA of the CDR3: TGTGCCAGTAGTATGGGGCCTGAAGCTTTCTTT. This encodes CASSMGPEAFF.

The rearrangement joins TRBV7-2 to TRBJ1-5, with unresolved D. Germline V CDR1 and CDR2: SGHTA, FQGNSA. This CDR3 spans 15 amino acids. Trimming left V 1 base short and J 0 bases short, with 7 bases between. The CDR3 sequence is CASSLEVHSNQPQHF. DNA of the CDR3: TGTGCCAGCAGCTTAGAGGTACATAGCAATCAGCCCCAGCATTTT.

The chain recombines TRBV24-1 with TRBJ2-3; unclear D gene. This CDR3 is built from 11 residues. The germline CDR1 and CDR2 sequences are KGHDR and SFDVKD. The germline V and J ends were trimmed by 9 bases and 4 bases, with 7 bases remaining between them. The CDR3 loop is CATAAADTQYF. CDR3 DNA: TGTGCCACCGCGGCCGCAGATACGCAGTATTTT.

This chain uses TRBV12-5 with TRBJ1-5, with a weak D call TRBD1 (5 bases). Germline V gene data show CDR1 as LGHNT and CDR2 as FRNRAP. The V end lost 3 bases, the J end lost 3 bases, and 9 bases lay between the germline ends. The CDR3 has 14 amino acids. Here the CDR3 reads CASGFPGNNQPQHF. The CDR3 DNA reads TGTGCTAGTGGTTTTCCAGGGAACAATCAGCCCCAGCATTTT.

The chain combines TRBV6-1 with TRBJ1-1; 9 nucleotides agree with TRBD1. The junction had 10 bases not matched to a gene; V was cut back by 0 bases and J by 14 bases. CDR3 length: 14 amino acids. Germline V gene lookup returns CDR1 MNHNS and CDR2 SASEGT. Here the CDR3 DNA reads TGTGCCAGCAGTGAAGCGCCACGAACAGGGGGCGCGTTCTTT. Its translation is CASSEAPRTGGAFF.

The sample holds one count of this clone. The chain recombines TRBV4-2 with TRBJ2-3; unclear D gene. Trimming pared 2 bases from V and 6 bases from J, leaving 12 bases between. CDR3 length: 14 amino acids. Germline CDR1 LGHNA, CDR2 YNFKEQ. The CDR3 here is CASSQNSRADTQYF. In DNA form, the CDR3 reads TGTGCCAGCAGCCAAAATTCTAGAGCGGATACGCAGTATTTT.

This clone was counted a few times. The rearrangement joins TRBV7-8 to TRBJ1-5; TRBD1 matches 12 bases. CDR3 size: 14 residues. V trimming: 6 bases; J trimming: 8 bases; junction bases outside the gene matches: 5. CDR1 is SGHVS, CDR2 FQNEAQ, per germline. CDR3 DNA: TGTGCCAGCAGAAAGGGACAGGGGGCTGAGCCCCAGCATTTT. It translates to CASRKGQGAEPQHF.

This clone was recorded once. The J gene is TRBJ1-2, the V gene TRBV28; no reliable D call. The V gene lost 3 bases and the J gene lost 7 bases, with 9 bases spanning the gap. The CDR3 loop spans 12 amino acids. CDR1 MDHEN and CDR2 SYDVKM come from the germline V gene. The CDR3 DNA is TGTGCCAGCAGTTTCCCTACCCCTGGCTACACCTTC. This encodes CASSFPTPGYTF.

V is TRBV5-1 and J is TRBJ2-2; 8 nucleotides line up with TRBD2. V lost 5 bases, J lost 7 bases, and 7 bases stayed unmatched. Germline loops: CDR1 SGHRS, CDR2 YFSETQ. The CDR3 length is 14 residues. DNA of the CDR3: TGCGCCAGCAGAGGTAGCGGGAAAATCGGGGAGCTGTTTTTT. As protein: CASRGSGKIGELFF.

The V call is TRBV5-1, the J call TRBJ1-1, with D possibly matching TRBD1 (6 bases). The CDR3 consists of 15 residues. The germline V and J ends were trimmed by 4 bases and 4 bases, with 17 bases remaining between them. The V gene's germline CDR1 is SGHRS and CDR2 YFSETQ. This CDR3 is CASSRFQKQGTEAFF. Here the CDR3 DNA reads TGCGCCAGCAGCCGATTTCAAAAACAGGGCACTGAAGCTTTCTTT.

The V and J genes are TRBV2 and TRBJ1-2, with D uncertain. The CDR3 totals 14 residues. Germline CDR1 reads SNHLY; CDR2 reads FYNNEI. V was trimmed by 2 bases and J by 8 bases, leaving 15 bases between them. The CDR3 reads CASSEQTSIGGYTF. For the CDR3, the DNA is TGTGCCAGCAGTGAACAAACTTCCATTGGCGGCTACACCTTC.

In its sample, this clone was seen once. The chain has TRBV11-3 and TRBJ2-4; 10 nucleotides align to TRBD2. After removal of 4 bases from V and 0 bases from J, the junction contained 15 bases not matched to a gene. The CDR3 length is 20 residues. Looked up from germline, CDR1 is SGHNT and CDR2 is YENEEA. The CDR3 DNA is TGTGCCAGCAGCTCGCATCTTGAGCGGGGGGGCCCCCTAGCCAAAAACATTCAGTACTTC. Amino acid sequence: CASSSHLERGGPLAKNIQYF.